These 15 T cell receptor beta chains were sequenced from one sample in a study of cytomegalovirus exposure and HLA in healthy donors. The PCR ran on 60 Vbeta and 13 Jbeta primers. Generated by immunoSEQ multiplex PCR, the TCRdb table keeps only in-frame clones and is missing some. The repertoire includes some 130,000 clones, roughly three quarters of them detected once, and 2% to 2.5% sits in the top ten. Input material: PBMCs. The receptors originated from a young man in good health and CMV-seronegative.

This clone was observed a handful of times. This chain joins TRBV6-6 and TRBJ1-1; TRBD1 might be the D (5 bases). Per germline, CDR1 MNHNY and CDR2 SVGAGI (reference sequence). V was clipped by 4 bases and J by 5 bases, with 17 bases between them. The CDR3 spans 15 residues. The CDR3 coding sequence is TGTGCCAGCAGTTCTCACCAAGTAGGGGCTACTGAAGCTTTCTTT. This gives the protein CASSSHQVGATEAFF.

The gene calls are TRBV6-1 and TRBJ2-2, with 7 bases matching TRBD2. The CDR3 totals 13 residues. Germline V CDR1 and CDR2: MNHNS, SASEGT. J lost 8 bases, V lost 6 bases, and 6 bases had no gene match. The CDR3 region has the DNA TGTGCCAGCAGAGCGAGCGGGAATGGGGAGCTGTTTTTT. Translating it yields CASRASGNGELFF.

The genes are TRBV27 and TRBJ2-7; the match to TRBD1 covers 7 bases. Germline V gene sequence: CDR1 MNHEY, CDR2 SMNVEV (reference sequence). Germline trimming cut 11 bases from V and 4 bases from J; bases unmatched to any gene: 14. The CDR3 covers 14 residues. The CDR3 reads CACRPQGTGYEQYF. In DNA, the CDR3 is TGTGCCTGCCGCCCACAGGGGACGGGGTACGAGCAGTACTTC.

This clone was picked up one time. Here the CDR3 reads CASQGNTGELFF. CDR3 in DNA: TGTGCCAGCCAGGGGAACACCGGGGAGCTGTTTTTT. The chain employs TRBV28 and TRBJ2-2; D perhaps matches TRBD1 (5 bases). The CDR3 loop spans 12 amino acids. V was pared by 8 bases and J by 1 base, with 5 bases between. CDR1 and CDR2 from the germline V gene are MDHEN and SYDVKM.

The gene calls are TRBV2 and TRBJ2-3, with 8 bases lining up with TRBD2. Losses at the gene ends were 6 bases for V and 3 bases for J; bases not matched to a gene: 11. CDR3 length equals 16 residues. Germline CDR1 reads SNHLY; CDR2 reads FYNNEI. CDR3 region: CASSRSREGRTDTQYF. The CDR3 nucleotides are TGTGCCAGCAGCCGGTCCCGGGAGGGCCGGACAGATACGCAGTATTTT.

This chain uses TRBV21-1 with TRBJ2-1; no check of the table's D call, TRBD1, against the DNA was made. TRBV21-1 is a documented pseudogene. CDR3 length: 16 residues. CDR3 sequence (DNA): TGTGCCAGCAGCAAAGAGGAGGGACAGGGCCCCAATGAGCAGTTCTTC. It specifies CASSKEEGQGPNEQFF.

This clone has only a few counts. CDR3 in DNA: TGTGCCAGCAGCTTAGGGCCAGCTGGGGCCAACGTCCTGACTTTC. Residues: CASSLGPAGANVLTF. This chain connects TRBV11-3 to TRBJ2-6; no clear D. Between the trimmed V and J ends, which lost 1 base and 2 bases, there was a span of 6 bases. CDR1 and CDR2 from the germline V gene are SGHNT and YENEEA. There are 15 residues in the CDR3.

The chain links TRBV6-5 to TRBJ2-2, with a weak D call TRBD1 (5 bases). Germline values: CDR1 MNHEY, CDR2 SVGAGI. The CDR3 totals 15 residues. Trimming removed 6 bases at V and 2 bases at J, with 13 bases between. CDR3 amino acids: CASSLGHSNTGELFF. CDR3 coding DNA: TGTGCCAGCAGCCTTGGACACTCAAACACCGGGGAGCTGTTTTTT.

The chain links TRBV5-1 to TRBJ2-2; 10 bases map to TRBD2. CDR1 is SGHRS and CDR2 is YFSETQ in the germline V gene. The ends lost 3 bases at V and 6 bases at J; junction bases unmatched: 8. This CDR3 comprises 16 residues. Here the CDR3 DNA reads TGCGCCAGCAGCTCATTCGGGACTAGCGTCGCCGGGGAGCTGTTTTTT. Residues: CASSSFGTSVAGELFF.

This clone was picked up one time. CDR3 residues: CASSQISIPTSNEQFF. Written as DNA, the CDR3 is TGTGCCAGCAGCCAAATAAGCATCCCTACGAGTAATGAGCAGTTCTTC. The V and J genes are TRBV28 and TRBJ2-1; D unclear. CDR3 length equals 16 residues. The V and J ends lost 6 bases and 7 bases respectively, with 22 bases between them. Germline assignment: CDR1 MDHEN and CDR2 SYDVKM.

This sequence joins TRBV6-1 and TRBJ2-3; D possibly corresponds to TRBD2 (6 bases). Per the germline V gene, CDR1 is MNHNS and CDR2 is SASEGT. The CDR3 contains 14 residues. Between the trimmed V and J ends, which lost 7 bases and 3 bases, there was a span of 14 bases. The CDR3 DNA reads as TGTGCCAGCATCGTCGGGAGCGGGACAGATACGCAGTATTTT. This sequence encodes CASIVGSGTDTQYF.

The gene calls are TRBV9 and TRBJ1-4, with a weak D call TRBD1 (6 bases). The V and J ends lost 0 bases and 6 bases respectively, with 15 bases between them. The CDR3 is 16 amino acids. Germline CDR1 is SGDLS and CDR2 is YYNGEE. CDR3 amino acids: CASSVGGWGPDEKLFF. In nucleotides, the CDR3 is TGTGCCAGCAGCGTAGGAGGGTGGGGGCCGGATGAAAAACTGTTTTTT.

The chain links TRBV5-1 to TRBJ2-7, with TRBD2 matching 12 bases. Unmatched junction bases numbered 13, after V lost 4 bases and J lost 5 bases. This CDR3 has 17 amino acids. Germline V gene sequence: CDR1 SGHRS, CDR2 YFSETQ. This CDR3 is CASSLGRGLAGSDEQYF. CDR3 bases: TGCGCCAGCAGCCTAGGGAGAGGACTAGCGGGATCGGACGAGCAGTACTTC.

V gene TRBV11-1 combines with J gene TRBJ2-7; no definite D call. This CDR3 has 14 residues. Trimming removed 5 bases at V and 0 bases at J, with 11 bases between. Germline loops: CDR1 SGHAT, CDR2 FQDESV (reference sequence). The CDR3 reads CASSAAELSYEQYF. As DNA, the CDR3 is TGTGCCAGCAGCGCGGCGGAACTCTCCTACGAGCAGTACTTC.

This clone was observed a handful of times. The CDR3 here is CASWSGTSGRNEQYF. CDR3 nucleotide sequence: TGTGCCAGCTGGTCTGGGACTAGCGGGAGAAACGAGCAGTACTTC. This chain links TRBV7-8 with TRBJ2-7; 14 nucleotides line up with TRBD2. Germline loops: CDR1 SGHVS, CDR2 FQNEAQ. V was clipped by 8 bases and J by 5 bases; unmatched bases: 8. CDR3 length: 15 residues.